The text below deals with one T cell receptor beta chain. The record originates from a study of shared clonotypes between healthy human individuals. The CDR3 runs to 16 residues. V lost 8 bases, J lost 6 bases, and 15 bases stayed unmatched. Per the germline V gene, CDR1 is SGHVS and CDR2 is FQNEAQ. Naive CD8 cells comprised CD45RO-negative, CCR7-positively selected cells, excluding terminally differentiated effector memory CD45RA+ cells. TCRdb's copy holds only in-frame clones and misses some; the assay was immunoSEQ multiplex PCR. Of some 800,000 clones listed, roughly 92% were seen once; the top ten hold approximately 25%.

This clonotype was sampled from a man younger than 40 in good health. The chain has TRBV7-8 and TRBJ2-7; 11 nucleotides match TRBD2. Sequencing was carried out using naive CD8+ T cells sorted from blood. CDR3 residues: CASGELAGVAAFEQYF. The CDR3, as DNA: TGTGCCAGCGGGGAACTAGCGGGAGTCGCCGCGTTCGAGCAGTACTTC.